A selection of T cell receptor beta chains follows, all from one sample in a study of shared clonotypes between healthy human individuals. Generated by immunoSEQ multiplex PCR, the TCRdb table keeps only in-frame clones and is missing some. The sample carries roughly 2.1 million clones, about 93% recorded once. Sequencing was done on a sample of naive CD8+ T cells from PBMCs. The receptors stem from a man aged 18 to 30 in good health. Some clones in this sample may be carry-over from other donors' samples. Each CDR3 is given with its conserved first and last residue. A D gene is named only where the DNA matches it firmly. Only part of the rows carry a size: once, few, many, or a class if the clone is expanded.

D: TRBD2
size: NA
V: TRBV11-2
J: TRBJ2-7
DNA: TGTGCCAGCAGCTTAGGGGTAGCGGGAGTCTACGAGCAGTACTTC
CDR3: CASSLGVAGVYEQYF

D: TRBD2
size: NA
V: TRBV9
J: TRBJ2-7
DNA: TGTGCCAGCAGCGTTAGCGGGAGGGCCTCCGCCGGAGACTACGAGCAGTACTTC
CDR3: CASSVSGRASAGDYEQYF

D: NA
size: NA
V: TRBV5-4
J: TRBJ1-2
DNA: TGTGCCAGCAGCTTGATGACAGATCCGCACTCGGGCTACACCTTC
CDR3: CASSLMTDPHSGYTF

D: NA
size: NA
V: TRBV4-2
J: TRBJ2-2
DNA: TGTGCCAGCAGCCAAGGGGCTAGCCGCGCCGGGGAGCTGTTTTTT
CDR3: CASSQGASRAGELFF

D: NA
size: once
V: TRBV29-1
J: TRBJ2-3
DNA: TGCAGCGTTGAAGATCTAAAGGGAGGCTATTTT
CDR3: CSVEDLKGGYF

D: TRBD2
size: NA
V: TRBV2
J: TRBJ2-7
DNA: TGTGCCAGCAAGGTTAGCGGGAGCAACGAGCAGTACTTC
CDR3: CASKVSGSNEQYF

D: TRBD1
size: NA
V: TRBV7-9
J: TRBJ2-7
DNA: TGTGCCAGCAGTTCGACAGGGGGCGCCGAGCAGTACTTC
CDR3: CASSSTGGAEQYF

D: TRBD1
size: NA
V: TRBV4-3
J: TRBJ2-3
DNA: TGCGCCAGCAGCCAAGAATTAAGGGACAGGGCAGATACGCAGTATTTT
CDR3: CASSQELRDRADTQYF

D: NA
size: NA
V: TRBV6-5
J: TRBJ2-5
DNA: TGTGCCAGCAGTTACTCGGACGTCCCGAGGCAAGAGACCCAGTACTTC
CDR3: CASSYSDVPRQETQYF

D: TRBD1
size: NA
V: TRBV13
J: TRBJ2-3
DNA: TGTGCCAGCAGTCCGGCCGGACAGGGGGGCACAGATACGCAGTATTTT
CDR3: CASSPAGQGGTDTQYF

D: TRBD1
size: NA
V: TRBV28
J: TRBJ2-7
DNA: TGTGCCAGCAGCCCGACAGGGTTTGATGCCTACGAGCAGTACTTC
CDR3: CASSPTGFDAYEQYF

D: TRBD1
size: NA
V: TRBV7-6
J: TRBJ2-2
DNA: TGTGCCAGCAGCTTAGAGGAACCGGGACAGGGATACACCGGGGAGCTGTTTTTT
CDR3: CASSLEEPGQGYTGELFF

D: NA
size: NA
V: TRBV19
J: TRBJ2-3
DNA: TGTGCCAGTAGTAGGTGGGACCAATACACAGATACGCAGTATTTT
CDR3: CASSRWDQYTDTQYF

D: TRBD1
size: NA
V: TRBV7-6
J: TRBJ2-5
DNA: TGTGCCAGCTCCCGGGACAGGGTTAAAGAGACCCAGTACTTC
CDR3: CASSRDRVKETQYF

D: NA
size: NA
V: TRBV7-9
J: TRBJ1-1
DNA: TGTGCCAGCAGCTCGGGCAGCGCTGAAGCTTTCTTT
CDR3: CASSSGSAEAFF

D: NA
size: once
V: TRBV7-9
J: TRBJ2-7
DNA: TGTGCCAGCACCCTGGGGCTAGCCGAGCAGTACTTC
CDR3: CASTLGLAEQYF

D: NA
size: NA
V: TRBV19
J: TRBJ2-2
DNA: TGTGCCAGTAGTTTTATAGGCTACACCGGGGAGCTGTTTTTT
CDR3: CASSFIGYTGELFF

D: TRBD1
size: NA
V: TRBV29-1
J: TRBJ1-2
DNA: TGCAGCGTTGAAGTGCGACAGGGGTTTAATGGCTACACCTTC
CDR3: CSVEVRQGFNGYTF

D: NA
size: few
V: TRBV2
J: TRBJ1-3
DNA: TGTGCCAGCAGTGAGCACGCCGGAAACACCATATATTTT
CDR3: CASSEHAGNTIYF

D: TRBD2
size: NA
V: TRBV5-1
J: TRBJ2-1
DNA: TGCGCCAGCAGCGCAGCGGGAGGGCCGTTCAATGAGCAGTTCTTC
CDR3: CASSAAGGPFNEQFF

D: NA
size: NA
V: TRBV5-1
J: TRBJ2-6
DNA: TGCGCCAGCAGCCCTTTAGGGTACGTGACTGGGGCCAACGTCCTGACTTTC
CDR3: CASSPLGYVTGANVLTF

D: TRBD1
size: NA
V: TRBV9
J: TRBJ1-2
DNA: TGTGCCAGCAGCGTAGGTCGACAGGGACCTGATCCTAACTATGGCTACACCTTC
CDR3: CASSVGRQGPDPNYGYTF

D: TRBD1
size: NA
V: TRBV27
J: TRBJ2-7
DNA: TGTGCCAGCAGTCCGGACAGGCCCCACGAGCAGTACTTC
CDR3: CASSPDRPHEQYF

D: TRBD1
size: NA
V: TRBV7-6
J: TRBJ2-5
DNA: TGTGCCAGCAGCGAGGACAGGGAAGAGACCCAGTACTTC
CDR3: CASSEDREETQYF

D: NA
size: NA
V: TRBV9
J: TRBJ2-2
DNA: TGTGCCAGCAGCCTCTTGGGGCGGGCCGAACCGAACACCGGGGAGCTGTTTTTT
CDR3: CASSLLGRAEPNTGELFF

D: NA
size: NA
V: TRBV11-2
J: TRBJ2-7
DNA: TGTGCCAGCAGCAGGGGGGGGCAGGAGCAGTACTTC
CDR3: CASSRGGQEQYF

D: NA
size: NA
V: TRBV18
J: TRBJ2-5
DNA: TGTGCCAGCTCACCACGCGCAGGGCCCCAAGAGACCCAGTACTTC
CDR3: CASSPRAGPQETQYF

D: NA
size: NA
V: TRBV9
J: TRBJ1-5
DNA: TGTGCCAGCAGCGGGGGGGCGCTCAATCAGCCCCAGCATTTT
CDR3: CASSGGALNQPQHF

D: TRBD1
size: NA
V: TRBV27
J: TRBJ1-1
DNA: TGTGCCAGCAGTTCGAGCCCGACAGGGGGTGGGACTGAAGCTTTCTTT
CDR3: CASSSSPTGGGTEAFF

D: TRBD2
size: NA
V: TRBV5-5
J: TRBJ2-1
DNA: TGTGCCAGCAGCTTAGTTGGTCTGCGGGAGGGCTACAATGAGCAGTTCTTC
CDR3: CASSLVGLREGYNEQFF

D: NA
size: once
V: TRBV27
J: TRBJ2-7
DNA: TGTGCCAGCAGTTTATTAAACCCGACAAGGACCCACGAGCAGTACTTC
CDR3: CASSLLNPTRTHEQYF

D: TRBD1
size: once
V: TRBV7-9
J: TRBJ2-1
DNA: TGTGCCAGCAGCTTAGCGGCGGTAACAGGGGTCAATGAGCAGTTCTTC
CDR3: CASSLAAVTGVNEQFF

D: TRBD1
size: NA
V: TRBV7-9
J: TRBJ2-1
DNA: TGTGCCAGCAGCTTCAGGACAGGGCGGTGGAATGAGCAGTTCTTC
CDR3: CASSFRTGRWNEQFF

D: NA
size: NA
V: TRBV9
J: TRBJ1-5
DNA: TGTGCCAGCAGCGTAGAAGGACAGATCAATCAGCCCCAGCATTTT
CDR3: CASSVEGQINQPQHF

D: NA
size: NA
V: TRBV6-5
J: TRBJ1-2
DNA: TGTGCCAGCAGTTACGCCGAGGAAAGTGGCTACACCTTC
CDR3: CASSYAEESGYTF

D: NA
size: NA
V: TRBV15
J: TRBJ2-7
DNA: TGTGCCACCGGGAACAACCGGGGATACGAGCAGTACTTC
CDR3: CATGNNRGYEQYF

D: TRBD2
size: NA
V: TRBV14
J: TRBJ2-7
DNA: TGTGCCAGCAGCCAAGATGGGCGGGGGGTTGGCTCCTACGAGCAGTACTTC
CDR3: CASSQDGRGVGSYEQYF

D: TRBD2
size: NA
V: TRBV29-1
J: TRBJ2-1
DNA: TGCAGCGTTGAAGAGACTAGCGATGAGCAGTTCTTC
CDR3: CSVEETSDEQFF

D: NA
size: NA
V: TRBV19
J: TRBJ1-3
DNA: TGTGCCAGTAGTATCGGCGGAAACACCATATATTTT
CDR3: CASSIGGNTIYF

D: TRBD2
size: NA
V: TRBV9
J: TRBJ2-1
DNA: TGTGCCAGCAGCTATGCTAGCGGGAGGCTAAATGAGCAGTTCTTC
CDR3: CASSYASGRLNEQFF

D: NA
size: NA
V: TRBV27
J: TRBJ2-5
DNA: TGTGCCAGCAGTTTTCAAGAGACCCAGTACTTC
CDR3: CASSFQETQYF

D: NA
size: NA
V: TRBV7-7
J: TRBJ2-5
DNA: TGTGCCAGCAGCTTGCGGGTGAAAGAGACCCAGTACTTC
CDR3: CASSLRVKETQYF

D: NA
size: NA
V: TRBV6-1
J: TRBJ1-2
DNA: TGTGCCAGCAGTGGAAACTTGCCTTCCGGCTATGGCTACACCTTC
CDR3: CASSGNLPSGYGYTF

D: NA
size: NA
V: TRBV6-5
J: TRBJ1-2
DNA: TGTGCCAGCAGTTACGGACGGATGATTAACTATGGCTACACCTTC
CDR3: CASSYGRMINYGYTF

D: TRBD1
size: NA
V: TRBV11-2
J: TRBJ1-6
DNA: TGTGCCAGCAGCCATGAGGACAGGAGTTCACCCCTCCACTTT
CDR3: CASSHEDRSSPLHF

D: TRBD1
size: NA
V: TRBV28
J: TRBJ2-1
DNA: TGTGCCAGCCGGCCGGGACAGGGGTCCTACAATGAGCAGTTCTTC
CDR3: CASRPGQGSYNEQFF

D: NA
size: NA
V: TRBV28
J: TRBJ1-3
DNA: TGTGCCAGCAGTCTGCCCCTAACAGGGGGAAACACCATATATTTT
CDR3: CASSLPLTGGNTIYF